The 23 T cell receptor beta chains given below trace back to one sample, sequenced in a study of post-analysis software for immune sequencing data. No antigen has been assigned to these receptors. The library was made from cDNA and included unique molecular identifiers. MiXCR was run by TCRdb on the PCR reads, yielding one entry per CDR3 protein. Of roughly 410,000 distinct CDR3 sequences listed, around a third are singletons. Study-level findings and limits: In patients, about 5 TRBV segments were more frequent than in controls, with TRBV5-6, TRBV5-1 and TRBV20-1 among them.

Material: blood. The receptors were gathered from a girl between 5 and 17 years old with multiple sclerosis.

This clonotype was detected a few times. The chain is built from TRBV12-3 or TRBV12-4 and TRBJ2-3; the match to TRBD2 covers 8 bases. With 8 bases clipped from V and 0 bases from J, the junction kept 7 bases outside the gene matches. The CDR3 sequence is 15 residues long. CDR3 nucleotide sequence: TGTGCCAGCGGAAGCGGGGGCGCAAGCACAGATACGCAGTATTTT. It codes for CASGSGGASTDTQYF.

This chain uses TRBV7-9 with TRBJ1-2, with D maybe TRBD1 (6 bases). V was pared by 2 bases and J by 4 bases, with 17 bases between. The CDR3 totals 16 residues. Germline V lookup: CDR1 SEHNR, CDR2 FQNEAQ (reference sequence). DNA of the CDR3: TGTGCCAGCAGCTTAAGCGGAGGGGGAGGCTCCTATGGCTACACCTTC. Its translation: CASSLSGGGGSYGYTF.

This chain uses TRBV7-9 with TRBJ2-3, with 11 bases fitting TRBD1. From germline, CDR1 is SEHNR and CDR2 FQNEAQ (reference sequence). The trim removed 2 bases at V and 6 bases at J, leaving 10 bases unmatched. The CDR3 has 17 residues. The CDR3 DNA reads as TGTGCCAGCAGCTTAAATCTCGGACAGGGGGCGAGGGATACGCAGTATTTT. It is translated as CASSLNLGQGARDTQYF.

V usage is TRBV4-1 and J usage is TRBJ2-7, with D perhaps TRBD1 (5 bases). The V end was cut by 3 bases, the J end by 3 bases, with 12 bases between. Germline V CDR1 and CDR2: MGHRA, YSYEKL. CDR3 size: 14 residues. The CDR3 region is CASSQTVVGYEQYF. As DNA, the CDR3 is TGCGCCAGCAGCCAGACAGTGGTAGGCTACGAGCAGTACTTC.

The J gene is TRBJ2-1, the V gene TRBV7-9, with 10 bases fitting TRBD1. With 5 bases clipped from V and 9 bases from J, the junction kept 7 bases outside the gene matches. CDR1 is SEHNR, CDR2 FQNEAQ, per germline (reference sequence). There are 14 residues in the CDR3. The CDR3 is CASSLRQGAAEQFF. The CDR3 bases are TGTGCCAGCAGCCTTAGACAGGGGGCGGCTGAGCAGTTCTTC.

The sample holds many counts of this clonotype. The V gene is TRBV7-8, the J gene TRBJ1-6, with 7 bases that match TRBD1. Trimming at V came to 5 bases and at J to 6 bases, leaving 4 bases not matched to a gene. CDR1 SGHVS and CDR2 FQNEAQ come from the germline V gene. The CDR3 sequence is 14 residues long. CDR3 coding DNA: TGTGCCAGCAGCCCCCGGGACAGTAATTCACCCCTCCACTTT. Its protein is CASSPRDSNSPLHF.

This clonotype turned up a few times. This rearrangement joins TRBV7-9 to TRBJ2-7; D gene ambiguous. Deletions cut 5 bases from V and 2 bases from J, with 13 bases between. CDR1 is SEHNR, CDR2 FQNEAQ, per germline (reference sequence). The CDR3 has 14 residues. The CDR3 is CASSPMTSTYEQYF. The CDR3 bases are TGTGCCAGCAGCCCAATGACATCCACCTACGAGCAGTACTTC.

This clonotype was picked up a small number of times. The gene calls are TRBV3-1 and TRBJ1-1; D is unresolved. V was clipped by 6 bases and J by 4 bases, with 12 bases between them. Germline lookup yields CDR1 LGHDT and CDR2 YNNKEL (reference sequence). This CDR3 is 13 amino acids long. Here the CDR3 reads CASSLYLGTEAFF. DNA for the CDR3: TGTGCCAGCAGTCTTTATTTAGGCACTGAAGCTTTCTTT.

For this clonotype: The junction departs from the called germline gene at one end, perhaps through a read error. The chain joins TRBV20-1 to TRBJ2-5; perhaps D is TRBD1 or TRBD2 (5 bases each). The CDR3 is 14 residues long. Germline V CDR1 and CDR2: DFQATT, SNEGSKA (reference sequence). The CDR3 sequence is CSARGEGTQGTQYF. The CDR3 nucleotides read TGCAGTGCTAGAGGGGAAGGGACCCAAGGGACCCAGTACTTC.

CDR3 region: CASSLGASLSGQPQHF. The CDR3 DNA reads TGTGCCAGCAGCTTAGGAGCCTCTCTTTCTGGTCAGCCCCAGCATTTT. The gene calls are TRBV7-9 and TRBJ1-5, with D uncertain. The ends were cut back, 1 base at V and 6 bases at J, with 16 bases in the middle. This CDR3 spans 16 amino acids. Germline V lookup: CDR1 SEHNR, CDR2 FQNEAQ (reference sequence).

This clonotype was counted between two and nine times. The chain couples TRBV29-1 to TRBJ2-5; tentative D call: TRBD1 (5 bases). Germline V gene sequence: CDR1 SQVTM, CDR2 ANQGSEA. Between the trimmed V and J ends, which lost 2 bases and 2 bases, there was a span of 12 bases. This CDR3 is 14 amino acids long. Written as DNA, the CDR3 is TGCAGCGTTGAAAGACAGTTGGGACAAGAGACCCAGTACTTC. Its protein product is CSVERQLGQETQYF.

This sequence joins TRBV6-2 or TRBV6-3 and TRBJ2-3; D is possibly TRBD1 or TRBD2 (6 bases each). This CDR3 is built from 16 residues. V gave up 7 bases and J gave up 2 bases, with 19 bases separating them. The germline CDR1 and CDR2 sequences are MNHEY and SVGEGT. For the CDR3, the DNA is TGTGCCAGCATCCCGAGGGGGGCGCCTATCACAGATACGCAGTATTTT. It yields the protein CASIPRGAPITDTQYF.

This clonotype was seen a handful of times. V usage is TRBV7-9 and J usage is TRBJ1-2, with 8 bases aligning to TRBD1. V shed 3 bases and J 8 bases; nucleotides not matched to a gene: 2. This CDR3 has 12 residues. Looked up from germline, CDR1 is SEHNR and CDR2 is FQNEAQ (reference sequence). Here the CDR3 DNA reads TGTGCCAGCAGCTTGACAGGGGACGGCTACACCTTC. It is translated as CASSLTGDGYTF.

The chain links TRBV12-3 or TRBV12-4 to TRBJ2-3, with D maybe TRBD2 (5 bases). V lost 6 bases and J 3 bases, leaving 16 bases between the germline ends. This CDR3 spans 15 amino acids. DNA of the CDR3: TGTGCCAGCAGCCCCTCTCCGGGAATGACAGATACGCAGTATTTT. This gives the protein CASSPSPGMTDTQYF.

This clonotype was observed a few times. The rearrangement joins TRBV7-9 to TRBJ2-2; D is tentatively TRBD1 or TRBD2 (5 bases each). Germline loops: CDR1 SEHNR, CDR2 FQNEAQ (reference sequence). The CDR3 runs 16 residues. Trimming took off 6 bases at V and 2 bases at J, with 16 bases between the two ends. CDR3 loop: CASRGRTKINTGELFF. In nucleotides, the CDR3 is TGTGCCAGCAGGGGACGGACAAAGATAAACACCGGGGAGCTGTTTTTT.

This clonotype was found a few times. The chain is built from TRBV29-1 and TRBJ1-2; the D is unclear. V lost 5 bases and J 2 bases, leaving 12 bases between the germline ends. CDR1 and CDR2 from the germline V gene are SQVTM and ANQGSEA. The CDR3 is made up of 13 amino acids. The CDR3 bases are TGCAGCGTTCGGACGGGCGAAAACTATGGCTACACCTTC. This encodes CSVRTGENYGYTF.

This clonotype has only a few counts. The chain recombines TRBV3-1 with TRBJ2-7, with a weak D call TRBD1 (5 bases). V was cut by 0 bases and J by 4 bases, with 16 bases left in between. Germline-derived CDR1 and CDR2 are LGHDT and YNNKEL (reference sequence). This CDR3 region has 16 residues. CDR3 region: CASSQDVGHELYEQYF. In DNA, the CDR3 is TGTGCCAGCAGCCAAGACGTGGGGCACGAACTTTACGAGCAGTACTTC.

This clonotype has a handful of counts. The rearrangement uses TRBV6-1 and TRBJ2-5, with 7 bases aligning to TRBD1. In germline, CDR1 is MNHNS, CDR2 SASEGT. The CDR3 has 14 residues. V gave up 8 bases and J gave up 6 bases; unmatched junction bases: 12. The CDR3 loop reads CASLDRSGKKTQYF. The CDR3 nucleotides read TGTGCCAGCCTGGACAGGAGTGGCAAAAAGACCCAGTACTTC.

The sample holds a few counts of this clonotype. This sequence joins TRBV6-2 or TRBV6-3 and TRBJ2-7; D not resolved. V lost 7 bases and J 3 bases, leaving 10 bases between the germline ends. CDR1 and CDR2 (germline): MNHEY, SVGEGT. The CDR3 has 12 amino acids. DNA for the CDR3: TGTGCCAGCACTAATGACCTCTACGAGCAGTACTTC. Translated, it gives CASTNDLYEQYF.

The V gene is TRBV9, the J gene TRBJ2-7; unclear D gene. Germline V gene data show CDR1 as SGDLS and CDR2 as YYNGEE. The CDR3 is 14 residues long. The ends were cut back, 0 bases at V and 1 base at J, with 8 bases in the middle. CDR3 bases: TGTGCCAGCAGCGTAGACACGTTTTCCTACGAGCAGTACTTC. It codes for CASSVDTFSYEQYF.

The chain combines TRBV20-1 with TRBJ1-4; the match to TRBD1 covers 7 bases. Trimming took 6 bases from V and 8 from J; bases not matched to a gene: 6. In germline, CDR1 is DFQATT, CDR2 SNEGSKA (reference sequence). The CDR3 runs to 12 residues. This chain's CDR3 is CSAPGTDEKLFF. The CDR3 region has the DNA TGCAGTGCCCCCGGGACAGACGAAAAACTGTTTTTT.

This clonotype was observed a handful of times. This chain connects TRBV3-1 to TRBJ2-3, with D maybe TRBD1 (5 bases). The CDR3 length is 14 residues. Trimming took off 4 bases at V and 4 bases at J, with 12 bases between the two ends. CDR1 and CDR2 (germline): LGHDT, YNNKEL (reference sequence). The CDR3 nucleotides are TGTGCCAGCAGCCGGAAAGGGGCGTCAGATACGCAGTATTTT. It yields the protein CASSRKGASDTQYF.

The sample holds a few counts of this clonotype. The chain joins TRBV7-9 to TRBJ1-2; the match to TRBD1 covers 7 bases. The V segment lost 10 bases and the J segment 4 bases; nucleotides outside the gene matches: 9. Germline CDR1 and CDR2: SEHNR and FQNEAQ (reference sequence). The CDR3 has 13 amino acids. The CDR3 loop is CAIDRQGGYGYTF. CDR3 bases: TGTGCCATCGATCGACAGGGCGGCTATGGCTACACCTTC.